This T cell receptor (beta chain) derives from a study of cytomegalovirus exposure and HLA in healthy donors. Whole-study context: Researchers found that just over 80% of some 400 genotyped donors fell within the Caucasian-associated ancestry cluster.

The V end was cut by 5 bases, the J end by 3 bases, with 8 bases between. CDR3 length: 13 amino acids. Per germline, CDR1 LNHDA and CDR2 SQIVND (reference sequence). The PCR made use of 60 Vbeta and 13 Jbeta primers. Only in-frame clones appear in the TCRdb table, and some are missing; sequencing was by immunoSEQ multiplex PCR. In the table there are roughly 200,000 clones, roughly 9.5% of which are singletons. The clonotype comes from a young woman in good health and CMV-seropositive. Input material: PBMCs. V usage is TRBV19 and J usage is TRBJ1-5, with TRBD1 as a possible D gene (5 bases). The CDR3 loop reads CASSPGYNQPQHF. CDR3 DNA sequence: TGTGCCAGTAGTCCAGGGTACAATCAGCCCCAGCATTTT.